This TCR beta chain was sequenced during a study of blood T cells in healthy people across ages. Study findings and constraints: Roughly linearly, TCR beta diversity per million T cells fell as age increased.

The CDR3 has 17 amino acids. CDR1 and CDR2 from the germline V gene are SGHKS and YYEKEE (reference sequence). The V gene end was trimmed by 2 bases and the J gene end by 7 bases; junction bases not matched to a gene: 17. A J-beta primer mix and a sample-barcoded 5' primer were used in a second PCR of roughly 6 to 11 cycles. TCRdb itself ran the 5' RACE reads through MiXCR, one entry per CDR3 protein. The sample consists of around 1,800,000 distinct CDR3 sequences, approximately 40% of them appearing once. This clonotype was seen more than once but under ten times. Its antigen is unknown. The chain links TRBV5-5 to TRBJ2-7, with 8 positions matching TRBD2. This sequence originates from a human donor in good health. Sequencing was performed on blood. The CDR3 DNA reads TGTGCCAGCAGCTTCCGAGCGGGGGCCGACGAATCCCGTGAGCAGTACTTC. This encodes CASSFRAGADESREQYF.